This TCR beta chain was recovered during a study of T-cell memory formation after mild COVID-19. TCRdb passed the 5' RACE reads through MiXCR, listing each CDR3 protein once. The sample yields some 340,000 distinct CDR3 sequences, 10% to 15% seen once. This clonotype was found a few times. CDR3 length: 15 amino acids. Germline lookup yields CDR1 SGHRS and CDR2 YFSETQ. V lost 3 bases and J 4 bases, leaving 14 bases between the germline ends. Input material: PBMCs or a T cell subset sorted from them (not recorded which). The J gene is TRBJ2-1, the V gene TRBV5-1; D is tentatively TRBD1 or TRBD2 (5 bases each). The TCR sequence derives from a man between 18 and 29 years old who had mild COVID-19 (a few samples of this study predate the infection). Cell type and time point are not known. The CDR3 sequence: CASSWGPIPYNEQFF. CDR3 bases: TGCGCCAGCAGCTGGGGACCGATCCCGTACAATGAGCAGTTCTTC.